This T cell receptor (beta chain) was documented in a study of shared clonotypes between healthy human individuals. Trimming took 5 bases from V and 4 from J; bases not matched to a gene: 6. This CDR3 is built from 14 residues. Germline V lookup: CDR1 SEHNR, CDR2 FQNEAQ (reference sequence). TCRdb's table, derived via immunoSEQ multiplex PCR, lists solely in-frame clones and lacks some. Among over 2 million clones, 90% to 95% were seen once, and the ten largest hold 0.1% to 0.15%. The receptor was derived from a man between 18 and 35 years old in good health. V usage is TRBV7-9 and J usage is TRBJ1-2, with TRBD1 matching 8 bases. The material sequenced was naive CD4+ T cells sorted from blood. The subset: CD45RA+ positively selected. The CDR3: CASSPWTGTYGYTF. CDR3 in DNA: TGTGCCAGCAGCCCCTGGACAGGGACCTATGGCTACACCTTC.